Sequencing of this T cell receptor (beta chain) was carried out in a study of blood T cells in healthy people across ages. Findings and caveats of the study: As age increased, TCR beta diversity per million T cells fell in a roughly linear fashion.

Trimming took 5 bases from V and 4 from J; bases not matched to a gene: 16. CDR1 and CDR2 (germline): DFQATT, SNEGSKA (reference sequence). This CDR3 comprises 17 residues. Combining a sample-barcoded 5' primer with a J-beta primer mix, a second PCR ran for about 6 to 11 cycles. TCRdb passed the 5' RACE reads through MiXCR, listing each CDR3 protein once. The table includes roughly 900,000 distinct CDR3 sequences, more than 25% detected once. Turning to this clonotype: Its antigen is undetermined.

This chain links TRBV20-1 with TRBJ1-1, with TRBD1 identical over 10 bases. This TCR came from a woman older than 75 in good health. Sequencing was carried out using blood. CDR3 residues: CSAFSSKGQGSTTEAFF. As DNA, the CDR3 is TGCAGTGCTTTCTCGTCAAAGGGACAGGGGAGTACCACTGAAGCTTTCTTT.